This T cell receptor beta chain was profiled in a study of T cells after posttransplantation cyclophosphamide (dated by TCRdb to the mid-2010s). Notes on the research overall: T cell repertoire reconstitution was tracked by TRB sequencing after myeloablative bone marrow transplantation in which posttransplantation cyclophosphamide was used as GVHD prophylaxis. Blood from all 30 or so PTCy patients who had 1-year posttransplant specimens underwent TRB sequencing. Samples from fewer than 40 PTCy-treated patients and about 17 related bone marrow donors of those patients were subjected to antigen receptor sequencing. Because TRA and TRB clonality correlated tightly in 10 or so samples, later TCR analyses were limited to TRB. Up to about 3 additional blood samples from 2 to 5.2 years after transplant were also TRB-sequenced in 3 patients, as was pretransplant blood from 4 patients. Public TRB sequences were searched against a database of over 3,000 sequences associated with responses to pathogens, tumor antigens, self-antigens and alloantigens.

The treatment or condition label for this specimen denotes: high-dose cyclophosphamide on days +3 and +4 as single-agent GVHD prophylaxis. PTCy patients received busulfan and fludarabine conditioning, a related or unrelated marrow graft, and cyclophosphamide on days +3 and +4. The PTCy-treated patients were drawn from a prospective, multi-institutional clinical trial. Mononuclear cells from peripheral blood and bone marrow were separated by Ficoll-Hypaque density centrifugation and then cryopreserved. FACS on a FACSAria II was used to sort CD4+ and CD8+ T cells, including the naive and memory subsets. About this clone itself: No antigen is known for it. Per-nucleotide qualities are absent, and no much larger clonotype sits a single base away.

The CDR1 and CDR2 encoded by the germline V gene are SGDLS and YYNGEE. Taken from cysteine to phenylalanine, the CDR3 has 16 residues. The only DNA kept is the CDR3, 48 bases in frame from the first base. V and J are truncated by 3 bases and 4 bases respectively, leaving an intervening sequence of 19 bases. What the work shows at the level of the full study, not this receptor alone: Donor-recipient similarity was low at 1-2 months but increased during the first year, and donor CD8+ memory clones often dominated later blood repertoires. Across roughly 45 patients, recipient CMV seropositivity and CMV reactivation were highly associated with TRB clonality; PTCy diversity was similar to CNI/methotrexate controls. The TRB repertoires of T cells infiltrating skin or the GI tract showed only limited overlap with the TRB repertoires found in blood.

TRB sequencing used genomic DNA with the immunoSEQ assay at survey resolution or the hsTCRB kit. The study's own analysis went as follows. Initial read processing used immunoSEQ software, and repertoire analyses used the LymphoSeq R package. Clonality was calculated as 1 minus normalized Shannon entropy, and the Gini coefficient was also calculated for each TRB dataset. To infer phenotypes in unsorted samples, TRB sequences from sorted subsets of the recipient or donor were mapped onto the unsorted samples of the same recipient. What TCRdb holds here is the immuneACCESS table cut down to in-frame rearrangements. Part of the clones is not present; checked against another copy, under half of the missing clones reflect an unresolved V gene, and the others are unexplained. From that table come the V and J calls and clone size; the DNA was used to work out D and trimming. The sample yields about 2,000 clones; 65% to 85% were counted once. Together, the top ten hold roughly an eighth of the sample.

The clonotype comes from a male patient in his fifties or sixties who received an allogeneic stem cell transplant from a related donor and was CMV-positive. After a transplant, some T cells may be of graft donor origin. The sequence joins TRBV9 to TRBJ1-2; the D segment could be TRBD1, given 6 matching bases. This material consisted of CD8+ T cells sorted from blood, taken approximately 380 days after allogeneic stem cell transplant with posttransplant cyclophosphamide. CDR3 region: CASSAGAGGPTYGYTF. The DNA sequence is TGTGCCAGCAGCGCTGGAGCGGGGGGGCCAACCTATGGCTACACCTTC. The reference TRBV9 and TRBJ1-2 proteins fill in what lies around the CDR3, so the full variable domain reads DSGVTQTPKHLITATGQRVTLRCSPRSGDLSVYWYQQSLDQGLQFLIQYYNGEERAKGNILERFSAQQFPDLHSELNLSSLELGDSALYFCASSAGAGGPTYGYTFGSGTRLTVV.